This T cell receptor beta chain is drawn from a study of T cells after somatic rescue of genetic block (dated by TCRdb to the early 2020s). About the full investigation: What the study looked at was long-term robustness, specifically in a T-cell system that came about through somatic rescue of a genetic block in T-cell development.

Library preparation employed the immunoSEQ multiplex PCR assay. Not all clones reach the TCRdb copy of this immuneACCESS table, which keeps in-frame sequences only. Checked studies attribute under half of the gap to unresolved V genes and leave the rest unexplained. The sample table records about 67,000 clones; roughly 94% of these occur just once. Jointly, the top ten make up around 3% of the sample. V ends up 0 bases short and J 4 bases short, with an unmatched junction base count of 8. The CDR3 covers 18 residues, taking in both the cysteine and the phenylalanine. Only CDR3 DNA is held: 54 bases, read in frame from base 1. From a lookup of the germline V gene, CDR1 and CDR2 are KGHSH and LQKENI. Concerning this clone: Its target antigen remains unknown. Per-base quality was not reported, and no clone a single base away is much larger than it.

The clonotype originates from a middle-aged man. The chain is encoded by TRBV18 joined to TRBJ2-1; TRBD2 matches 11 bases in the middle. Sequencing input: peripheral blood mononuclear cells (PBMCs). The nucleotide sequence reads as follows: TGTGCCAGCTCACCACCGCGACGACTAGCGGGGTTATACAATGAGCAGTTCTTC. Protein translation: CASSPPRRLAGLYNEQFF.